The 20 T cell receptor beta chains in this list originate from one sample, sequenced in a study of glioma-infiltrating T cells. Using RNA template, CDR3s of TCR alpha and beta were amplified with iRepertoire arm-PCR. One entry per CDR3 protein, called by TCRdb with MiXCR from the multiplex PCR reads. The profile covers over 3,000 distinct CDR3 sequences, with around 45% appearing a single time and over 40% taken by the ten largest. Sequenced material: glioma tissue, nonneoplastic brain tissue, or PBMCs (not recorded which). The receptors derive from a human donor with low-grade glioma or glioblastoma, undergoing nonglioma brain surgery, or in good health (not recorded which).

By frequency in the sample, this clonotype is medium-sized. The V gene is TRBV24-1, the J gene TRBJ2-5; 9 bases agree with TRBD1. The germline V gene encodes CDR1 KGHDR and CDR2 SFDVKD. V was clipped by 3 bases and J by 3 bases; unmatched bases: 7. The CDR3 consists of 16 residues. The CDR3 sequence: CATSDPERTGEETQYF. CDR3 bases: TGTGCCACCAGTGATCCAGAGCGGACAGGGGAAGAGACCCAGTACTTC.

This clonotype counts as medium-sized. The chain combines TRBV20-1 with TRBJ1-6; unclear D gene. This CDR3 has 13 amino acids. V lost 0 bases to trimming and J lost 7 bases, with 7 bases between them. Germline CDR1 DFQATT, CDR2 SNEGSKA (reference sequence). The CDR3 DNA reads as TGCAGTGCTAGAGATCTCGGGAATTCACCCCTCCACTTT. Amino acids: CSARDLGNSPLHF.

This chain links TRBV6-1 with TRBJ2-3; 11 bases are shared with TRBD2. V was clipped by 4 bases and J by 4 bases; unmatched bases: 4. There are 15 residues in the CDR3. Germline-derived CDR1 and CDR2 are MNHNS and SASEGT. CDR3 sequence (DNA): TGTGCCAGCAGTGTTCTAGCGGGAGGTTCAGATACGCAGTATTTT. It is translated as CASSVLAGGSDTQYF.

This clonotype is labeled medium-sized. V gene TRBV24-1 combines with J gene TRBJ1-5; 7 bases are shared with TRBD1. With V trimmed by 12 bases and J by 7 bases, 8 bases remained unmatched. Per germline, CDR1 KGHDR and CDR2 SFDVKD. There are 12 residues in the CDR3. CDR3 sequence: CAPRTGDQPQHF. The CDR3 coding sequence is TGTGCCCCCCGCACAGGGGACCAGCCCCAGCATTTT.

The rearrangement joins TRBV15 to TRBJ2-3; D is undetermined. The germline V and J ends were trimmed by 6 bases and 3 bases, with 10 bases remaining between them. This CDR3 has 13 amino acids. CDR1 is LNHNV and CDR2 is YYDKDF in the germline V gene (reference sequence). CDR3 protein: CATRRDETDTQYF. The DNA of the CDR3 is TGTGCCACCAGAAGGGATGAGACAGATACGCAGTATTTT. Combining the CDR3 with reference TRBV15 and TRBJ2-3 gives the whole variable domain DAMVIQNPRYQVTQFGKPVTLSCSQTLNHNVMYWYQQKSSQAPKLLFHYYDKDFNNEADTPDNFQSRRPNTSFCFLDIRSPGLGDTAMYLCATRRDETDTQYFGPGTRLTVL.

Concerning this clonotype itself: This could be a read error, since a much larger clone is one nucleotide away. The chain couples TRBV12-5 to TRBJ2-1; TRBD1 aligns across 9 bases. With 10 bases clipped from V and 9 bases from J, the junction kept 13 bases outside the gene matches. CDR3 length: 14 amino acids. Germline CDR1 reads LGHNT; CDR2 reads FRNRAP. CDR3: CATSGAGTGIEQFF. CDR3 sequence (DNA): TGTGCTACCTCAGGGGCAGGGACAGGGATTGAGCAGTTCTTC.

With respect to this clonotype: The junction shows a germline mismatch at one end, possibly a read error. The chain recombines TRBV30 with TRBJ2-2; TRBD2 is a possible D gene (5 bases). Per the germline V gene, CDR1 is GTSNPN and CDR2 is SVGIG (reference sequence). This CDR3 has 14 amino acids. The CDR3 protein is CAWRGIENTGEPFF. DNA of the CDR3: TGTGCCTGGAGGGGAATTGAGAACACCGGGGAGCCGTTTTTT.

This clonotype is medium-sized in the sample. This CDR3 is CASSLAGQNEKLFF. DNA for the CDR3: TGTGCCAGCAGCTTAGCTGGACAGAATGAAAAACTGTTTTTT. The chain links TRBV7-9 to TRBJ1-4, with a possible D match to TRBD1 (6 bases). V lost 0 bases and J lost 5, with 7 bases in between. CDR1 and CDR2 (germline): SEHNR, FQNEAQ (reference sequence). The CDR3 covers 14 residues.

The gene calls are TRBV5-1 and TRBJ2-1; D is tentatively TRBD1 or TRBD2 (5 bases each). V was shortened by 2 bases and J by 7 bases, with 10 bases between the two germline ends. The CDR3 length is 13 residues. Germline V CDR1 and CDR2: SGHRS, YFSETQ. Written as DNA, the CDR3 is TGCGCCAGCAGCTTCAGTGGGGGTAATGAGCAGTTCTTC. This sequence encodes CASSFSGGNEQFF.

This clonotype is medium-sized. This rearrangement joins TRBV6-2 or TRBV6-3 to TRBJ2-4; D is uncertain. Trimming left V 6 bases short and J 0 bases short, with 9 bases between. The CDR3 has 14 residues. The germline V gene has CDR1 MNHEY and CDR2 SVGEGT. CDR3 amino acids: CASRKDLAKNIQYF. The DNA for the CDR3 is TGTGCCAGCAGGAAAGACCTAGCCAAAAACATTCAGTACTTC.

This clonotype is judged medium-sized. J is TRBJ2-1 and V is TRBV6-1; no reliable D call. The CDR3 has 15 residues. The V gene's germline CDR1 is MNHNS and CDR2 SASEGT. V was clipped by 5 bases and J by 8 bases, with 19 bases between them. DNA of the CDR3: TGTGCCAGCAGTCGTCTAAAGTCTGGTGTCGATGAGCAGTTCTTC. This sequence encodes CASSRLKSGVDEQFF.

This clonotype came up many times. The chain carries TRBV4-1 and TRBJ2-1; 12 bases are a match to TRBD2. Looked up from germline, CDR1 is MGHRA and CDR2 is YSYEKL. The CDR3 runs 16 residues. Trimming at V came to 1 base and at J to 9 bases, leaving 7 bases not matched to a gene. The CDR3 DNA sequence: TGCGCCAGCAGCCAAGGGACTAGCGGGATTTTGGGTGAGCAGTTCTTC. It specifies CASSQGTSGILGEQFF.

This clonotype was detected ten times or more. This rearrangement joins TRBV4-1 to TRBJ1-3; D gene unclear. With 4 bases removed from V and 0 bases from J, the gap between germline ends came to 13 bases. This CDR3 has 16 residues. Per germline, CDR1 MGHRA and CDR2 YSYEKL. CDR3 amino acids: CASSPGRSPSGNTIYF. Here the CDR3 DNA reads TGCGCCAGCAGCCCTGGACGCTCCCCCTCTGGAAACACCATATATTTT.

This clonotype was observed at least ten times. The chain recombines TRBV7-9 with TRBJ2-7, with 11 bases aligning to TRBD1. With 5 bases clipped from V and 3 bases from J, the junction kept 6 bases outside the gene matches. Germline values: CDR1 SEHNR, CDR2 FQNEAQ (reference sequence). This CDR3 contains 15 residues. CDR3 amino acids: CASSPAGTGGYEQYF. CDR3 nucleotides: TGTGCCAGCAGCCCTGCCGGGACAGGGGGCTACGAGCAGTACTTC.

In the case of this clonotype: At one end the junction does not follow the germline gene, possibly because of a read error. The chain couples TRBV7-6 to TRBJ2-1; D tentatively reads TRBD1 or TRBD2 (5 bases each). The length of the CDR3 is 15 residues. CDR1 SGHVS and CDR2 FNYEAQ come from the germline V gene. CDR3 protein: CASSPGPNIQETQLF. The CDR3 nucleotides read TGTGCCAGCAGCCCGGGACCGAATATTCAAGAGACCCAGCTCTTC. Filled out from reference TRBV7-6 and TRBJ2-1, the complete variable domain reads GAGVSQSPRYKVTKRGQDVALRCDPISGHVSLYWYRQALGQGPEFLTYFNYEAQQDKSGLPNDRFSAERPEGSISTLTIQRTEQRDSAMYRCASSPGPNIQETQLFGPGTRLTVL.

As regards this clonotype: The junction does not match germline at one end; this may be a read error. V gene TRBV7-2 combines with J gene TRBJ1-1; D is undetermined. This CDR3 has 15 residues. Germline V lookup: CDR1 SGHTA, CDR2 FQGNSA. The CDR3 DNA reads as TGTGCCAGCAACTTTTATCAAGGGATGAAGACTGAAGCTTTCTTT. Protein sequence: CASNFYQGMKTEAFF. Full variable domain (rest looked up from reference TRBV7-2 and TRBJ1-1): GAGVSQSPSNKVTEKGKDVELRCDPISGHTALYWYRQSLGQGLEFLIYFQGNSAPDKSGLPSDRFSAERTGGSVSTLTIQRTQQEDSAVYLCASNFYQGMKTEAFFGQGTRLTVV.

This clonotype is deemed medium-sized. The chain is built from TRBV10-1 and TRBJ2-5; D remains ambiguous. With 0 bases removed from V and 5 bases from J, the gap between germline ends came to 7 bases. The length of the CDR3 is 13 residues. Germline assignment: CDR1 WNHNN and CDR2 SYGVQD (reference sequence). The CDR3 is CASSESFKETQYF. CDR3 nucleotide sequence: TGCGCCAGCAGTGAGTCGTTCAAGGAGACCCAGTACTTC.

Within the sample, this clonotype is medium-sized. V is TRBV20-1 and J is TRBJ1-2; D might be TRBD1 (6 bases). The CDR3 sequence is 13 residues long. Germline V gene sequence: CDR1 DFQATT, CDR2 SNEGSKA (reference sequence). Trimming removed 5 bases from V and 8 bases from J, with 18 bases in between. The CDR3 DNA follows: TGCAGTGCTCAAGGACAGCACCTAAGGGGCTACACCTTC. It is translated as CSAQGQHLRGYTF.

CDR3 coding DNA: TGTGCCAGCAGCTTCGGGTACAAGCGGCAGCCCCAGCATTTT. Its protein is CASSFGYKRQPQHF. The genes are TRBV11-3 and TRBJ1-5; D is ambiguous. Germline V gives CDR1 SGHNT, CDR2 YENEEA. The V and J ends lost 3 bases and 7 bases respectively, with 13 bases between them. The CDR3 has 14 residues.

The chain joins TRBV7-9 to TRBJ2-7; weak D call: TRBD1 (6 bases). Per germline, CDR1 SEHNR and CDR2 FQNEAQ (reference sequence). The CDR3 is 15 amino acids. V lost 5 bases to trimming and J lost 2 bases, with 16 bases between them. This CDR3 is CASSTYSRGPYEQYF. The CDR3 DNA sequence: TGTGCCAGCAGCACCTACTCCAGGGGACCCTACGAGCAGTACTTC.